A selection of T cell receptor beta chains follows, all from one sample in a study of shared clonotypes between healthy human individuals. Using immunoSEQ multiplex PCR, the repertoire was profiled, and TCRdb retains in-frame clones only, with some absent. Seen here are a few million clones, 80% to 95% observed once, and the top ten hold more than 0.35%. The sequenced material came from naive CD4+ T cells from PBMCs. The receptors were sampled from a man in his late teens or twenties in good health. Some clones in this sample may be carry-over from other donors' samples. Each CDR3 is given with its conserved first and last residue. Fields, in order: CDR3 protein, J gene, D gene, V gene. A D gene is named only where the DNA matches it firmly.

CASSYSGGGNQPQHF | TRBJ1-5 | . | TRBV6-5
CASSLSRGLGDTEAFF | TRBJ1-1 | TRBD1 | TRBV7-2
CASSAGGGSSYEQYF | TRBJ2-7 | TRBD1 | TRBV28
CASSVHNLNTEAFF | TRBJ1-1 | . | TRBV9
CASTNLNRDNSYGYTF | TRBJ1-2 | . | TRBV2
CASIGGLQSSYEQYF | TRBJ2-7 | . | TRBV11-2
CASRQGGEKLFF | TRBJ1-4 | TRBD1 | TRBV28
CASSAGIDTQYF | TRBJ2-3 | . | TRBV2
CASTTGQGVFYEQYF | TRBJ2-7 | TRBD1 | TRBV11-2
CASSSTGISNQPQHF | TRBJ1-5 | TRBD1 | TRBV7-9
CASSQGVSYGYTF | TRBJ1-2 | TRBD1 | TRBV5-4
CASSFAGKDEKLFF | TRBJ1-4 | . | TRBV11-2
CASRKTGNQPQHF | TRBJ1-5 | TRBD1 | TRBV2
CASSSLAGGGEQYF | TRBJ2-7 | TRBD2 | TRBV5-1
CSAGGPGMGTGELFF | TRBJ2-2 | TRBD1 | TRBV29-1
CASSSQSSTDTQYF | TRBJ2-3 | . | TRBV18
CASLIADTQYF | TRBJ2-3 | . | TRBV2
CATSREAGSSYEQYF | TRBJ2-7 | . | TRBV15
CASSLVRYTDTQYF | TRBJ2-3 | . | TRBV5-6
CATADNSYEQYF | TRBJ2-7 | . | TRBV27
CAWSVGQGAYEKLFF | TRBJ1-4 | TRBD1 | TRBV30
CASSSGQGWTDTQYF | TRBJ2-3 | TRBD1 | TRBV6-4
CASRRSGRNSGANVLTF | TRBJ2-6 | TRBD2 | TRBV28
CASSLIPDRENTEAFF | TRBJ1-1 | TRBD1 | TRBV5-6
CASSSMLGLHTHEQYF | TRBJ2-7 | . | TRBV28
CASSLATETYNEQFF | TRBJ2-1 | . | TRBV7-9
CASSSSGGTPTEAFF | TRBJ1-1 | . | TRBV7-6
CASSLKRGYSSTDTQYF | TRBJ2-3 | TRBD2 | TRBV11-3
CASSLDGGWNEKLFF | TRBJ1-4 | . | TRBV5-4
CASSFPGQAQANYGYTF | TRBJ1-2 | TRBD1 | TRBV28
CASSTRTSGRRRTGELFF | TRBJ2-2 | TRBD2 | TRBV19
CASSERKLFF | TRBJ1-4 | . | TRBV6-1
CASSLARGQGNYEQYF | TRBJ2-7 | TRBD1 | TRBV7-2
CASSRGQGDEAFF | TRBJ1-1 | TRBD1 | TRBV5-1
CASSQGPRGQRNYGYTF | TRBJ1-2 | TRBD1 | TRBV4-1
CASTDRGGNSPLHF | TRBJ1-6 | TRBD1 | TRBV25-1
CASSHTGTSGSGETQYF | TRBJ2-5 | TRBD2 | TRBV7-8
CASSHEGLAEYNEQFF | TRBJ2-1 | TRBD2 | TRBV4-2
CASSLNQGPQYF | TRBJ2-7 | . | TRBV7-9
CASSPGIPQGGANVLTF | TRBJ2-6 | . | TRBV18
CASTPTAARRTEAFF | TRBJ1-1 | . | TRBV7-2
CASSAKQGSPGKLFF | TRBJ1-4 | . | TRBV19
CASSSRIPNRDRGQGYTF | TRBJ1-2 | TRBD1 | TRBV7-8
CAWRGQVNGGYTF | TRBJ1-2 | TRBD1 | TRBV30
CASSLQGASGETQYF | TRBJ2-5 | TRBD1 | TRBV28
CASSSTPGQGFNEKLFF | TRBJ1-4 | TRBD1 | TRBV5-1
CASSQDRGSSTDTQYF | TRBJ2-3 | . | TRBV4-1
CASQSSAGTGGANTGELFF | TRBJ2-2 | TRBD1 | TRBV2